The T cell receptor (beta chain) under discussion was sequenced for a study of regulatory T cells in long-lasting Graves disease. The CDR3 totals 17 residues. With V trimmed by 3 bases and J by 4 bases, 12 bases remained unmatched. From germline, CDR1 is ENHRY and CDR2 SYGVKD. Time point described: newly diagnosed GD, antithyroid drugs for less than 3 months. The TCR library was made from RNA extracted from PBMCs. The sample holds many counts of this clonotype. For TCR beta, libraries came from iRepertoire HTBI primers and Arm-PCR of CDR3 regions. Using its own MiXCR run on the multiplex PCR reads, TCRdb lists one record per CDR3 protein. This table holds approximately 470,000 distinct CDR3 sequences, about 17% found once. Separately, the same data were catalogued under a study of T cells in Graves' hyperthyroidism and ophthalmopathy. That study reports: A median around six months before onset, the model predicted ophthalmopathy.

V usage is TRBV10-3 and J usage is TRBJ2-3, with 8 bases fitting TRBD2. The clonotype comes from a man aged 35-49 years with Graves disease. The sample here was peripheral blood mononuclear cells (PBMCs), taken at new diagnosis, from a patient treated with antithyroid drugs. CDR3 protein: CAISDSISGRGSDTQYF. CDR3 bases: TGTGCCATCAGTGACTCCATCAGCGGGAGAGGCTCAGATACGCAGTATTTT.